This T cell receptor beta chain appears in the sequencing data of a study of T-cell reconstitution after alpha-beta-depleted transplantation in children. Unique molecular identifiers were incorporated during preparation of the TCRbeta library. TCRdb re-analysed the PCR reads in MiXCR, keeping a single row per CDR3 protein. The sample yields approximately 210,000 distinct CDR3 sequences, roughly 15% seen once. The V and J ends lost 6 bases and 4 bases, in that order; junction bases with no gene match: 7. This CDR3 contains 14 residues. Germline CDR1 is DFQATT and CDR2 is SNEGSKA (reference sequence). This clonotype has at least ten counts.

The sequence was obtained from a human donor who donated a stem cell graft to a child with acute lymphoblastic leukemia. This chain uses TRBV20-1 with TRBJ2-1; 9 nucleotides line up with TRBD1. The source was PBMCs from the stem cell graft donor, collected from the stem cell graft. CDR3 nucleotide sequence: TGCAGTGCCCGGGACAGGGAAGGGTACAATGAGCAGTTCTTC. It translates to CSARDREGYNEQFF.